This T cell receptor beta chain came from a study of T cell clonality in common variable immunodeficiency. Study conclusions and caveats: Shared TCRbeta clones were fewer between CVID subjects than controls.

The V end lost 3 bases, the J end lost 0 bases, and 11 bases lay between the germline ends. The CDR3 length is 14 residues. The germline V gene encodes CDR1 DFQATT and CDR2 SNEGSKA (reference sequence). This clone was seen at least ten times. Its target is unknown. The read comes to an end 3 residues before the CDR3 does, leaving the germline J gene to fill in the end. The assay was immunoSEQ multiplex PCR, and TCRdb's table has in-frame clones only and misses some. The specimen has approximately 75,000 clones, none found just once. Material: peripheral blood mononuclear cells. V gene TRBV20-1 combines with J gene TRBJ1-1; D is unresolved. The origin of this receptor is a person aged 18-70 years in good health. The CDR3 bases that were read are TGCAGTGCTAGTTATACAGCCATGAACACTGAA. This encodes CSASYTAMNTE. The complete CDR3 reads CSASYTAMNTEAFF.